The present T cell receptor beta chain was sequenced within a study of blood T cell repertoires in COVID-19. The overall study: PBMCs, B-cell-depleted T cells, or T cells were the source of the cDNA or gDNA that made up the material.

Germline values: CDR1 SGHRS, CDR2 YFSETQ. The CDR3 has 14 amino acids. V lost 5 bases, J lost 2 bases, and 3 bases stayed unmatched. Authors' analysis steps: Reference gene primer amplification in the assay estimated nucleated cell counts. Clones were sequenced by immunoSEQ multiplex PCR, and TCRdb holds only the in-frame ones, with some missing. V, J and clone size reflect that table, while D and trimming were determined from the DNA. The profile shows approximately 99,000 clones, about 89% of them singletons. The rearrangement links TRBV5-1 to TRBJ1-3; TRBD1 matches 8 bases. What was sequenced was peripheral blood. This receptor was taken from a human donor in a cohort sampled during active COVID-19. DNA for the CDR3: TGCGCCAGCAGTTTCAGGGGGCCTGGAAACACCATATATTTT. Its translation: CASSFRGPGNTIYF. Complete variable domain (other parts from reference TRBV5-1 and TRBJ1-3): KAGVTQTPRYLIKTRGQQVTLSCSPISGHRSVSWYQQTPGQGLQFLFEYFSETQRNKGNFPGRFSGRQFSNSRSEMNVSTLELGDSALYLCASSFRGPGNTIYFGEGSWLTVV.